The subject of this entry is one TCR beta chain. This sample was taken from a study of blood T cell repertoires in COVID-19. Germline CDR1 is LGHDT and CDR2 is YNNKEL (reference sequence). This CDR3 has 16 residues. V lost 4 bases and J lost 2, with 17 bases in between. Profiling relied on immunoSEQ multiplex PCR, and the TCRdb table lists in-frame clones only, not all of them. The sample includes over 110,000 clones, 87% seen only once; the top ten take approximately 10%. Sequenced input: PBMCs or T cells enriched from blood (not recorded which). The source is a man in his 60s who had recovered from COVID-19. This rearrangement joins TRBV3-1 (or the pseudogene TRBV3-2) to TRBJ1-1, with unresolved D. In nucleotides, the CDR3 is TGTGCCAGCAGCCCCACCTCGCAACAGCCAAACACTGAAGCTTTCTTT. Encoded protein: CASSPTSQQPNTEAFF.